This T cell receptor beta chain was observed in a study of CD8 T cells in ankylosing spondylitis. Trimming pared 0 bases from V and 2 bases from J, leaving 11 bases between. The length of the CDR3 is 15 residues. Germline CDR1 SGHRS, CDR2 YFSETQ. This clonotype has ten or more counts. MiXCR, applied by TCRdb to the 5' RACE reads, yields one record per CDR3 protein. Altogether about 170,000 distinct CDR3 sequences are present, 18% being singletons, with the ten largest covering approximately 8%. This TCR was sampled from a male donor with ankylosing spondylitis or in good health (not recorded which). The chain couples TRBV5-1 to TRBJ1-1; no clear D gene. The sequenced material came from blood, either unsorted or a sorted T cell fraction (not recorded which). In DNA form, the CDR3 reads TGCGCCAGCAGCTTGGTCGAGGGAGGTAACACTGAAGCTTTCTTT. As protein: CASSLVEGGNTEAFF.